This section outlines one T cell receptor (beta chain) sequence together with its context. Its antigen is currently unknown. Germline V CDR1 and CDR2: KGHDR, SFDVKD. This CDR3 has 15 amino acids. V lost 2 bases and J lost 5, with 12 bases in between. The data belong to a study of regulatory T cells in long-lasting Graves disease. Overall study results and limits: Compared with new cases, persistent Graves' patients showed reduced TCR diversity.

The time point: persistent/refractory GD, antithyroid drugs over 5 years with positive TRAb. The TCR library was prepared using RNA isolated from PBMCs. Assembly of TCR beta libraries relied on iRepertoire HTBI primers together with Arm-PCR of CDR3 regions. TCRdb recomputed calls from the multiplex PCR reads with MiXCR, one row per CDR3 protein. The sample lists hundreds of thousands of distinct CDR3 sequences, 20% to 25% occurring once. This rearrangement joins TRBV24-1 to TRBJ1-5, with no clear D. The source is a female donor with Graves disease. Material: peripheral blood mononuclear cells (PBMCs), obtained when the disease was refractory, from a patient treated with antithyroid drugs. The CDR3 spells CATSDSRRGDQPQHF. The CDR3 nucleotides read TGTGCCACCAGTGATTCAAGGAGAGGAGATCAGCCCCAGCATTTT.